These 6 T cell receptor beta chains share one sample of origin, sequenced in a study of breast tumors, draining lymph nodes, adjacent tissues (dated by TCRdb to between 2015 and 2016). Library construction relied on multiplex PCR. Sequenced on an Illumina HiSeq 2000. The raw public data were reprocessed by TCRdb itself: fastp quality trimming at Q25, MiXCR clonotype calling, in-frame beta chains only. Under each unique CDR3 protein, matching rows form one entry showing the most common genes and DNA. The sample table holds about 180,000 distinct CDR3 sequences, of which around a third were seen once. The leading ten clones occupy roughly 4.5% of the sample. The lymph node samples were taken from the axillary draining lymph nodes of breast cancer patients. The specimen sequenced was axillary lymph node tissue. The receptor set was obtained from a female donor with breast cancer. Some clones in this sample may be carry-over from other donors' samples.

This clonotype showed up many times. A read error may account for a junction end that differs from germline. The chain is built from TRBV5-1 and TRBJ2-3, with 10 bases aligning to TRBD1. This CDR3 region has 14 residues. Germline V gene lookup returns CDR1 SGHRS and CDR2 YFSETQ. CDR3 in amino acids: CASSPDRGTDTQYF. The CDR3 nucleotides are TGTGCCAGCAGCCCGGACAGGGGGACAGATACGCAGTATTTT.

Regarding this clonotype: A read error is possible here, since a much larger clone lies one base away. The gene calls are TRBV13 and TRBJ2-7; 10 bases agree with TRBD1. The J segment lost 2 bases and the V segment lost 5 bases, leaving 9 bases of the junction unmatched. Per the germline V gene, CDR1 is PRHDT and CDR2 is FYEKMQ (reference sequence). CDR3 length: 16 amino acids. As DNA, the CDR3 is TGTGCCAGCAGCCCCCGGACAGGGGGACCCACCTACGAGCAGTACTTC. Translated, it gives CASSPRTGGPTYEQYF. Looking up the rest from reference TRBV13 and TRBJ2-7 gives the full variable domain: AAGVIQSPRHLIKEKRETATLKCYPIPRHDTVYWYQQGPGQDPQFLISFYEKMQSDKGSIPDRFSAQQFSDYHSELNMSSLELGDSALYFCASSPRTGGPTYEQYFGPGTRLTVT.

Many counts were recorded for this clonotype. The chain recombines TRBV20-1 with TRBJ2-5; 12 nucleotides match TRBD2. The CDR3 length is 16 residues. The germline V gene has CDR1 DFQATT and CDR2 SNEGSKA (reference sequence). J lost 1 base, V lost 2 bases, and 5 bases had no gene match. CDR3 sequence reads: CSARTGLAGLQETQYF. CDR3 DNA: TGCAGTGCTAGAACAGGACTAGCGGGACTCCAAGAGACCCAGTACTTC.

For this clonotype: A much larger clone differs from this one at a single base, so this may be a read error. The V call is TRBV11-3, the J call TRBJ2-2; TRBD2 agrees at 8 bases. The J segment lost 7 bases and the V segment lost 4 bases, leaving 5 bases of the junction unmatched. Germline-derived CDR1 and CDR2 are SGHNT and YENEEA. This CDR3 is built from 14 residues. Here the CDR3 reads CASSSGGANGELFF. Written as DNA, the CDR3 is TGTGCCAGCAGCTCCGGGGGGGCCAACGGGGAGCTGTTTTTT.

The V and J genes are TRBV4-1 and TRBJ1-1, with D possibly TRBD1 on 5 matching bases. Germline V CDR1 and CDR2: MGHRA, YSYEKL. This CDR3 is 15 amino acids long. V dropped 4 bases and J dropped 0 bases, with 12 bases sitting between them. CDR3 nucleotide sequence: TGCGCCAGCAGCCTAACCGGGGCGGTGAACACTGAAGCTTTCTTT. Its translation: CASSLTGAVNTEAFF.

This clonotype was seen at least ten times. This chain joins TRBV9 and TRBJ2-5; 16 bases line up with TRBD2. The CDR3 extends over 18 amino acids. Losses at the gene ends were 4 bases for V and 4 bases for J; bases not matched to a gene: 10. Germline V lookup: CDR1 SGDLS, CDR2 YYNGEE. Here the CDR3 reads CASSPWGTSGGVGETQYF. The CDR3 coding sequence is TGTGCCAGCAGCCCCTGGGGGACTAGCGGGGGGGTTGGAGAGACCCAGTACTTC.